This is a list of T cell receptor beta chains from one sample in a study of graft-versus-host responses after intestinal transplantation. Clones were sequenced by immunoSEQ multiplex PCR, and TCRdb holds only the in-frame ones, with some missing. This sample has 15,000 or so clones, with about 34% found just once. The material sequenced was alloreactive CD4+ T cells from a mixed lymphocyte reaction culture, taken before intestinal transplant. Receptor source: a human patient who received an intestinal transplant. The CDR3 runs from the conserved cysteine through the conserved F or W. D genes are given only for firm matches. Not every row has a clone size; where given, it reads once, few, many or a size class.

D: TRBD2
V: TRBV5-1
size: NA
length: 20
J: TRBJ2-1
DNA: TGCGCCAGCAGCTTGGAGGGGGTTCGGTCGAGCGGGAGGGCCTACAATGAGCAGTTCTTC
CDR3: CASSLEGVRSSGRAYNEQFF

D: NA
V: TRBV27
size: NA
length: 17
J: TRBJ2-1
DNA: TGTGCCAGCAGTCACACCGGGGCGGGTCAGGGCTACAATGAGCAGTTCTTC
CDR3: CASSHTGAGQGYNEQFF

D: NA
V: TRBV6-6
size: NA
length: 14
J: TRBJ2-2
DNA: TGTGCCAGCAGTTACACGAATAGCGCCGGGGAGCTGTTTTTT
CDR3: CASSYTNSAGELFF

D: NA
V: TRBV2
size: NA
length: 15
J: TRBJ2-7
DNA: TGTGCCAGCAGTGAAGGGGGGGCTTACTCCTACGAGCAGTACTTC
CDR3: CASSEGGAYSYEQYF

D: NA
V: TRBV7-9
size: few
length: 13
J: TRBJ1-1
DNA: TGTGCCAGCAGCTTAAAGCAACACACTGAAGCTTTCTTT
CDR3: CASSLKQHTEAFF

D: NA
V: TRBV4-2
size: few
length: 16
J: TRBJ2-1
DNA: TGTGCCAGCAGGCAACTAGCTTCCGTATCCTACAATGAGCAGTTCTTC
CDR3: CASRQLASVSYNEQFF

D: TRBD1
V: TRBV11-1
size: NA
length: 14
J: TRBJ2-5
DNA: TGTGCCAGCAGCTTCGCAGGGGGCCAAGAGACCCAGTACTTC
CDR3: CASSFAGGQETQYF

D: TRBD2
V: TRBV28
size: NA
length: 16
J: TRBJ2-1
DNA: TGTGCCAGCAGTTTACAGGGAGGGCCCTCCTACAATGAGCAGTTCTTC
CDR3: CASSLQGGPSYNEQFF

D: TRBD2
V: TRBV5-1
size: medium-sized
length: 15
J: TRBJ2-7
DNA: TGCGCCAGCAGCACCGGGACTAGCGGGAGGCGCGAGCAGTACTTC
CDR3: CASSTGTSGRREQYF

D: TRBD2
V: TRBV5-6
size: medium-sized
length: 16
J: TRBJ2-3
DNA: TGTGCCAGCAGCCCGAGCGGGGGGGCCGGCACAGATACGCAGTATTTT
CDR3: CASSPSGGAGTDTQYF

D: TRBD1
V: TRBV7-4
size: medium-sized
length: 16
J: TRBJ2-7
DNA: TGTGCCAGCAGCTCCTTCCGGGACAGGGTATTCTACGAGCAGTACTTC
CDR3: CASSSFRDRVFYEQYF

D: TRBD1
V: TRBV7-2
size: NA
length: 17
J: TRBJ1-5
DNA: TGTGCCAGCAGCTTAGACCCGACAGGGGTCGGGAATCAGCCCCAGCATTTT
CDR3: CASSLDPTGVGNQPQHF

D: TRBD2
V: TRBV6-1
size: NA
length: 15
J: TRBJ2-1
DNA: TGTGCCAGCACGCGCGGGAGAGCATCCTACAATGAGCAGTTCTTC
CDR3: CASTRGRASYNEQFF

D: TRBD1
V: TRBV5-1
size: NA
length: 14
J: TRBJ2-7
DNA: TGCGCCAGCAGCTTGCGGACAGGGTTGGGCGAGCAGTACTTC
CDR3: CASSLRTGLGEQYF

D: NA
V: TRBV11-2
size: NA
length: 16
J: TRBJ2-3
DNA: TGTGCCAGCAGCTTATTAAACACGGGGCCCTTTAATACGCAGTATTTT
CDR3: CASSLLNTGPFNTQYF